One T cell receptor beta chain is described in this entry. Its antigen is currently unknown. This table comes from immunoSEQ multiplex PCR, and its TCRdb copy is limited to in-frame clones, with some not included. This repertoire shows around 53,000 clones, around 70% found once; its top ten account for under 5.5%. This entry belongs to a study of vaccination effects on CD4 cells after COVID-19. At the level of the study: Peptide-pool stimulation followed by sequencing identified expanded antigen-specific CD4+ clonotypes in the ViraFEST assay. The median interval between the second dose and post-vaccine sampling was 72 days. The culture medium for two million PBMC per well included around 9 IU/ml IL-2 and roughly 10 ug/ml peptides. General study findings and limits: At late timepoints after vaccination, vaccine- and infection-induced clones shrank markedly.

V lost 4 bases and J 4 bases, leaving 14 bases between the germline ends. Looked up from germline, CDR1 is SGDLS and CDR2 is YYNGEE. The CDR3 is 14 residues long. Subsequent to less than 13 days of culture, CD4+ T cells were isolated. According to PCR results, the person was infected with SARS-CoV-2 between March and December 2020. Subjects were given two BNT162b2 or mRNA-1273 vaccine doses. Source: CD4+ T cells from PBMCs cultured without peptide, taken after COVID-19 vaccination. This clonotype originated in a human donor who had a prior SARS-CoV-2 infection. The V gene is TRBV9, the J gene TRBJ1-1; D is unclear. For the CDR3, the DNA is TGTGCCAGCAGCAGGGAGGAAATCGGCACTGAAGCTTTCTTT. It is translated as CASSREEIGTEAFF.